Sequencing of this T cell receptor (beta chain) was carried out in a study of blood T cell repertoires in COVID-19. Study-level information: T cells, B-cell-depleted T cells, or PBMCs supplied cDNA or gDNA.

This clone has only a few counts. The ends were cut back, 3 bases at V and 0 bases at J, with 12 bases in the middle. Germline V gene sequence: CDR1 DFQATT, CDR2 SNEGSKA (reference sequence). The CDR3 consists of 15 residues. Under the authors' procedure: Amplification of reference gene primers provided the estimated nucleated cell counts. Libraries were prepared by immunoSEQ multiplex PCR; TCRdb keeps only in-frame clonotypes and omits some of them. V and J calls and clone size are copied from that table; D and trimming were computed from the DNA. The table includes hundreds of thousands of clones, approximately 80% detected once. Living in 24 US areas, the participants were between roughly 18 and 90 years of age. Cohort assignment relied on participant-reported clinical history.

V usage is TRBV20-1 and J usage is TRBJ1-5; D remains unclear. The TCR sequence derives from a middle-aged woman with acute COVID-19. The specimen was PBMCs or T cells enriched from blood (not recorded which). The CDR3 DNA follows: TGCAGTGCTAGTAGGAGGGATCGTAGCAATCAGCCCCAGCATTTT. This encodes CSASRRDRSNQPQHF.